This T cell receptor beta chain was sequenced during a study of early T cells in non-severe SARS-CoV-2 infection. As for the study in general: Bulk RNA isolated from unsorted whole blood underwent sequencing; chains were not paired. Overall study results and limits: The VDJdb matching leaned toward anti-spike CD8 responses and overlooked private and CD4 specificities.

Unique molecular identifiers (one per individual cDNA molecule) were attached. Via MiXCR, TCRdb re-called the 5' RACE reads, giving one row per CDR3 protein. The table lists around 70,000 distinct CDR3 sequences, 8% to 9.5% of them singletons. A remark on this clonotype: Its specificity is unknown.

The CDR3 spans 14 residues. Germline lookup yields CDR1 SGHRS and CDR2 YFSETQ. The trim removed 3 bases at V and 5 bases at J, leaving 0 bases unmatched. The source material was whole blood. This chain uses TRBV5-1 with TRBJ1-4; TRBD1 agrees at 11 bases. The clonotype was recovered from an adult who was a healthcare worker with PCR-confirmed SARS-CoV-2 infection or an uninfected control (not recorded which). CDR3 residues: CASSWDRGNEKLFF. In nucleotides, the CDR3 is TGCGCCAGCAGCTGGGACAGGGGGAATGAAAAACTGTTTTTT. Together with reference TRBV5-1 and TRBJ1-4, the CDR3 gives the full variable domain: KAGVTQTPRYLIKTRGQQVTLSCSPISGHRSVSWYQQTPGQGLQFLFEYFSETQRNKGNFPGRFSGRQFSNSRSEMNVSTLELGDSALYLCASSWDRGNEKLFFGSGTQLSVL.